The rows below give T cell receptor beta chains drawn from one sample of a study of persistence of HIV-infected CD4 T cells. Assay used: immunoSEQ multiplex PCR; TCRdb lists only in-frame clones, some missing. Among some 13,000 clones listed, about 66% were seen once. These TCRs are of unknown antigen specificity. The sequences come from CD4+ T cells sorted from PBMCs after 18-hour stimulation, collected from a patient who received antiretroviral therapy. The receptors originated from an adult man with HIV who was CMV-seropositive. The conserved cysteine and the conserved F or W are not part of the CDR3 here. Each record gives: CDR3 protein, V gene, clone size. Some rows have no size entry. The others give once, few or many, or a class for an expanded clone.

cdr3_aa: ASRSGNSGTGAEAF
v_call: TRBV19
clone_size: -

cdr3_aa: ASRQDGRTDEQF
v_call: TRBV30
clone_size: -

cdr3_aa: SVEKNPASAGQY
v_call: TRBV29-1
clone_size: -

cdr3_aa: AIGQVNSNQPQH
v_call: TRBV6-5
clone_size: -

cdr3_aa: ASSIDRGADTQY
v_call: TRBV19
clone_size: few

cdr3_aa: ASSQVLGVYGYT
v_call: TRBV7-9
clone_size: few

cdr3_aa: SARKGETQY
v_call: TRBV20-1
clone_size: few

cdr3_aa: ASSLNTMGREYIGELF
v_call: TRBV7-8
clone_size: few

cdr3_aa: ASSVGVDSSYEQY
v_call: TRBV9
clone_size: -

cdr3_aa: SVRTGTVNSPLH
v_call: TRBV29-1
clone_size: -

cdr3_aa: AWSVQGPEAF
v_call: TRBV30
clone_size: -

cdr3_aa: ASSVGQREGWEQY
v_call: TRBV9
clone_size: -

cdr3_aa: ASSSRLAGGETQY
v_call: TRBV4-3
clone_size: -

cdr3_aa: ASSLTASGRSSYNEQF
v_call: TRBV7-8
clone_size: few

cdr3_aa: ASSLTSGAVYNEQF
v_call: TRBV5-6
clone_size: -